Listed here is a single T cell receptor beta chain. Its antigen is not known. The assay was immunoSEQ multiplex PCR, and TCRdb's table has in-frame clones only and misses some. The profile shows under 65,000 clones, roughly nine tenths of them singletons. These data are taken from a study of PD-1 blockade in classical Hodgkin lymphoma. V was cut by 4 bases and J by 8 bases, with 15 bases left in between. The CDR3 totals 15 residues. Germline V CDR1 and CDR2: MDHEN, SYDVKM. Relapse after autologous stem cell transplantation occurred in every patient, and brentuximab vedotin exposure varied. General observations from the study: Compared with baseline, CD4+ but not CD8+ TCR diversity had risen significantly by C4D1. Diversity similar to that of newly diagnosed patients was seen at baseline in complete responders. The authors have not defined what causes the repertoire differences, possibly disease activity or prior therapy.

The chain joins TRBV28 to TRBJ1-6, with unresolved D. Sequencing was performed on peripheral blood mononuclear cells (PBMCs), taken at baseline. This clonotype was sampled from a human donor with classical Hodgkin lymphoma. CDR3 in DNA: TGTGCCAGCAGTTCCCCCCCAAACGGGGATTCACCCCTCCACTTT. Translation gives CASSSPPNGDSPLHF.